The present entry profiles one T cell receptor beta chain with its context. The germline V gene has CDR1 SNHLY and CDR2 FYNNEI. The V end lost 6 bases, the J end lost 9 bases, and 24 bases lay between the germline ends. There are 16 residues in the CDR3. The sample is drawn from a study of blood T cell repertoires in COVID-19. Whole-study context: From T cells, B-cell-depleted T cells, or PBMCs came the material, which was cDNA or gDNA.

Profiling relied on immunoSEQ multiplex PCR, and the TCRdb table lists in-frame clones only, not all of them. The sample yields about 88,000 clones, 55% to 80% seen once. This TCR came from a woman aged 55 to 70 in a cohort sampled during active or convalescent COVID-19. Sequences were obtained from peripheral blood. The chain employs TRBV2 and TRBJ2-1; tentatively, D is TRBD1 (5 bases). CDR3 in amino acids: CASRPFRQLAIGEQFF. Here the CDR3 DNA reads TGTGCCAGCAGACCTTTTCGACAGTTAGCTATCGGTGAGCAGTTCTTC.